Listed here are 18 T cell receptor beta chains from one sample, sequenced in a study of cytomegalovirus exposure and HLA in healthy donors. The PCR had 60 Vbeta and 13 Jbeta primers. Generated by immunoSEQ multiplex PCR, the TCRdb table keeps only in-frame clones and is missing some. The sample contains tens of thousands of clones, 70% to 80% of which appear only once. Source material: PBMCs. These receptors were taken from a man between 45 and 60 years old in good health and CMV-seropositive.

The chain recombines TRBV12-1 with TRBJ2-7; no DNA check was done on the table's D call, TRBD2. TRBV12-1 is a pseudogene segment. There are 15 residues in the CDR3. The CDR3 loop is CASSFVVLGVYEQYF. The CDR3 region has the DNA TGTGCCAGCAGCTTTGTCGTTTTGGGAGTCTACGAGCAGTACTTC.

The chain carries TRBV19 and TRBJ1-6; D possibly corresponds to TRBD1 (5 bases). Deletions cut 3 bases from V and 10 bases from J, with 7 bases between. From germline, CDR1 is LNHDA and CDR2 SQIVND (reference sequence). This CDR3 has 12 residues. CDR3 coding DNA: TGTGCCAGTAGTATCGGGGGGTCACCCCTCCACTTT. Translating gives CASSIGGSPLHF.

CDR3 amino acids: CASSATRGFYNEQFF. DNA of the CDR3: TGTGCCAGCAGCGCGACCAGAGGGTTCTACAATGAGCAGTTCTTC. This chain connects TRBV7-9 to TRBJ2-1; a weak D match, TRBD2 (5 bases). Trimming took off 5 bases at V and 3 bases at J, with 14 bases between the two ends. The CDR3 loop spans 15 amino acids. The germline gives CDR1 SEHNR, CDR2 FQNEAQ (reference sequence).

As concerns this clone: One end of the junction is discordant with germline, which a read error may explain. V usage is TRBV7-9 and J usage is TRBJ2-1, with a weak D call TRBD2 (5 bases). Germline values: CDR1 SEHNR, CDR2 FQNEAQ (reference sequence). There are 15 residues in the CDR3. The CDR3 nucleotides are TGTTCCAGCAGCCCCCGTGGGAGCTCCTACAATGAGCAGTTCTTC. This gives the protein CSSSPRGSSYNEQFF.

This clone was observed a handful of times. This chain joins TRBV7-2 and TRBJ2-3, with D tentatively TRBD1 (6 bases). This CDR3 has 14 amino acids. Germline V gene data show CDR1 as SGHTA and CDR2 as FQGNSA. The DNA of the CDR3 is TGTGCGCAGGGGCCGCGTGCTAGCACAGATACGCAGTATTTT. Its translation: CAQGPRASTDTQYF.

A single count supports this clone. This chain joins TRBV15 and TRBJ1-4; D gene ambiguous. The CDR3 loop spans 16 amino acids. Germline lookup yields CDR1 LNHNV and CDR2 YYDKDF (reference sequence). V was pared by 0 bases and J by 0 bases, with 8 bases between. The CDR3, as DNA: TGTGCCACCAGCAGAGATGGGCCCTCAACTAATGAAAAACTGTTTTTT. Protein product: CATSRDGPSTNEKLFF.

The chain employs TRBV5-1 and TRBJ2-5; 9 bases fit TRBD1. The V gene's germline CDR1 is SGHRS and CDR2 YFSETQ. V was pared by 2 bases and J by 4 bases, with 9 bases of the junction left unmatched. CDR3 size: 16 residues. CDR3: CASSFPTGGAGETQYF. CDR3 nucleotide sequence: TGCGCCAGCAGCTTCCCCACAGGGGGCGCGGGAGAGACCCAGTACTTC.

With regard to this clone: At one of its ends the junction is not consistent with the germline gene, which may arise from a read error. Other DNA sequences in the sample encode the same CDR3. This sequence joins TRBV2 and TRBJ2-7; 10 bases line up with TRBD1. The CDR3 contains 14 residues. Looked up from germline, CDR1 is SNHLY and CDR2 is FYNNEI. The CDR3 protein is CATATGTGENDEYF. The DNA of the CDR3 is TGCGCCACAGCAACCGGGACAGGGGAAAATGACGAGTACTTC.

This clone has just one count. V and J are TRBV4-1 and TRBJ2-3, with 10 bases that match TRBD2. This CDR3 comprises 15 residues. The V gene end was trimmed by 1 base and the J gene end by 6 bases; junction bases not matched to a gene: 4. The germline V gene has CDR1 MGHRA and CDR2 YSYEKL. CDR3 region: CASSQALAGEDTQYF. DNA for the CDR3: TGCGCCAGCAGCCAAGCGCTAGCGGGGGAGGATACGCAGTATTTT.

This rearrangement joins TRBV4-1 to TRBJ2-3; 10 bases line up with TRBD2. V was pared by 5 bases and J by 1 base, with 3 bases of the junction left unmatched. Germline V CDR1 and CDR2: MGHRA, YSYEKL. This CDR3 contains 15 residues. The CDR3 DNA is TGCGCCAGCAGCTTAGCGGGGGGACGCACAGATACGCAGTATTTT. Translated: CASSLAGGRTDTQYF.

The chain recombines TRBV4-1 with TRBJ1-2; D is possibly TRBD1 (5 bases). CDR3 length: 17 amino acids. CDR1 is MGHRA and CDR2 is YSYEKL in the germline V gene. V was clipped by 0 bases and J by 4 bases, with 18 bases between them. The CDR3, as DNA: TGCGCCAGCAGCCAAGATGCCGAGGCCGGACAACTCTATGGCTACACCTTC. It translates to CASSQDAEAGQLYGYTF.

V gene TRBV6-5 combines with J gene TRBJ2-7; 11 nucleotides agree with TRBD2. With V trimmed by 4 bases and J by 3 bases, 2 bases remained unmatched. Germline assignment: CDR1 MNHEY and CDR2 SVGAGI. The CDR3 covers 14 residues. The CDR3 loop is CASSSGTSGYEQYF. The CDR3 DNA follows: TGTGCCAGCAGTTCCGGGACTAGCGGCTACGAGCAGTACTTC.

Of note for this clone: One end of the junction is discordant with germline, which a read error may explain. The rearrangement joins TRBV7-9 to TRBJ2-5, with TRBD1 matching over 7 bases. The germline CDR1 and CDR2 sequences are SEHNR and FQNEAQ (reference sequence). There are 12 residues in the CDR3. The CDR3, as DNA: TGTGCCAGCAGCTCCCCAAGGGACAGCGAAGACTTC. The encoded protein is CASSSPRDSEDF.

Note on this clone: One end of the junction fails to match germline, which may point to a read error. V gene TRBV29-1 combines with J gene TRBJ1-5; D uncertain. The germline gives CDR1 SQVTM, CDR2 ANQGSEA. This CDR3 region has 12 residues. The CDR3 loop reads CSVGEGNRPQHF. CDR3 nucleotides: TGCAGCGTTGGGGAGGGCAATCGGCCCCAGCATTTT.

The rearrangement joins TRBV11-3 to TRBJ2-1, with 13 bases aligning to TRBD2. Germline trimming cut 3 bases from V and 10 bases from J; bases unmatched to any gene: 6. CDR1 SGHNT and CDR2 YENEEA come from the germline V gene. The CDR3 spans 15 residues. The CDR3, as DNA: TGTGCCAGCAGCTTCCGGACTAGCGGGAGCCAGGAGCAGTTCTTC. It is translated as CASSFRTSGSQEQFF.

The gene calls are TRBV5-1 and TRBJ2-3; TRBD1 aligns across 8 bases. The CDR3 spans 13 residues. With V trimmed by 4 bases and J by 8 bases, 6 bases remained unmatched. Germline CDR1 and CDR2: SGHRS and YFSETQ. The CDR3 DNA is TGCGCCAGCAGCACGAATACAGGGGGTACGCAGTATTTT. Amino acid sequence: CASSTNTGGTQYF.

In its sample, this clone was seen a few times. The chain carries TRBV10-2 and TRBJ2-7, with 7 bases fitting TRBD1. The trim removed 6 bases at V and 2 bases at J, leaving 4 bases unmatched. The CDR3 runs 13 residues. Germline V CDR1 and CDR2: WSHSY, SAAADI. CDR3: CASSRDRTYEQYF. CDR3 DNA sequence: TGCGCCAGCAGCCGGGACAGAACCTACGAGCAGTACTTC.

Concerning this clone itself: A read error may produce the germline difference seen at one junction end. J is TRBJ2-3 and V is TRBV15; weak D call: TRBD1 (7 bases). Germline loops: CDR1 LNHNV, CDR2 YYDKDF (reference sequence). The CDR3 spans 18 residues. CDR3 DNA sequence: TGTGCCATCAGCAGCCCTGGCTTAGGGGGCTCTGGGGGGGATACGCAGTATTTT. Amino acid sequence: CAISSPGLGGSGGDTQYF.